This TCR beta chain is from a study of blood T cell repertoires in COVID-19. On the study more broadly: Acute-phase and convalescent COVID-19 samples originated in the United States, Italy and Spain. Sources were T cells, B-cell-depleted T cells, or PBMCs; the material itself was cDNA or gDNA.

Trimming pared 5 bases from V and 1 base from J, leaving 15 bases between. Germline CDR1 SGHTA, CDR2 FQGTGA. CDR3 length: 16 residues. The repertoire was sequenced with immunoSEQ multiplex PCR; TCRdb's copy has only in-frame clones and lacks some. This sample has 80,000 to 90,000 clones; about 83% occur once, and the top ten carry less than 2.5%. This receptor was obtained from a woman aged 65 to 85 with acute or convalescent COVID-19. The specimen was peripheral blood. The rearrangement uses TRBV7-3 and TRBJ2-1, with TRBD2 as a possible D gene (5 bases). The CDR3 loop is CASSKSPGTSYNEQFF. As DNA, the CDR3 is TGTGCCAGCAGCAAAAGTCCGGGAACATCCTACAATGAGCAGTTCTTC.